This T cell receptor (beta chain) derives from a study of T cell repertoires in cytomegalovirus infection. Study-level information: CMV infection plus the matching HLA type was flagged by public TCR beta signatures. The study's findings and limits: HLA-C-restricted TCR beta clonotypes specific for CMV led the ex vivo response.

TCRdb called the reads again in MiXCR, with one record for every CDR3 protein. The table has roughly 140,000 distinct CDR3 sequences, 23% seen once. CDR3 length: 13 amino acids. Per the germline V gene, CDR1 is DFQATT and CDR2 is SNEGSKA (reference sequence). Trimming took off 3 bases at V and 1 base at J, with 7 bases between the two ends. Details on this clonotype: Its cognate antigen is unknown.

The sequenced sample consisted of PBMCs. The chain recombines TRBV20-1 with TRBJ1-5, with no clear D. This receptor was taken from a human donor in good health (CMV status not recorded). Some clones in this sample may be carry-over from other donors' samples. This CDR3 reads CSARAESNQPQHF. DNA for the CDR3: TGCAGTGCTAGGGCGGAGAGCAATCAGCCCCAGCATTTT.